Listed below are T cell receptor beta chains from one sample, sequenced in a study of CD4 T cells in relation to SARS-CoV-2 and coronaviruses. No antigen has been assigned to these receptors. TCRdb's table, derived via immunoSEQ multiplex PCR, lists solely in-frame clones and lacks some. The sample has 35,000 to 40,000 clones, more than 70% seen once; the top ten hold roughly 4.7%. Sequencing input: naive CD4+ T cells from PBMCs, cultured in vitro. All receptors come from an adult with COVID-19. CDR3s include the opening cysteine and the closing phenylalanine or tryptophan. D genes are given only for firm matches. A row's size may be missing; if present it is once, few, many or a size class.

>-|TRBV2|-|TRBJ2-2
CASGALAVPGELFF
TGTGCCAGCGGGGCTTTAGCGGTCCCCGGGGAGCTGTTTTTT
>TRBD1|TRBV19|-|TRBJ2-7
CASSLRQGAHEQYF
TGTGCCAGTAGTCTACGACAGGGGGCGCACGAGCAGTACTTC
>-|TRBV5-4|-|TRBJ2-5
CASSLREGLETQYF
TGTGCCAGCAGCTTGCGAGAGGGCTTAGAGACCCAGTACTTC
>-|TRBV10-2|-|TRBJ2-7
CASTPTNRYEQYF
TGCGCCAGCACCCCCACTAACCGATACGAGCAGTACTTC
>-|TRBV29-1|-|TRBJ2-7
CSVRTSDSFYEQYF
TGCAGCGTAAGGACGAGCGACAGCTTCTACGAGCAGTACTTC
>-|TRBV3-1/TRBV3-2|-|TRBJ1-1
CASSLGPNTEAFF
TGTGCCAGCAGCCTCGGACCGAACACTGAAGCTTTCTTT
>-|TRBV19|-|TRBJ2-3
CASTGALQTDTQYF
TGTGCCAGTACGGGGGCCCTTCAGACAGATACGCAGTATTTT
>TRBD2|TRBV5-4|-|TRBJ2-3
CASSFGLAGVDTQYF
TGTGCCAGCAGCTTCGGACTAGCGGGAGTCGATACGCAGTATTTT
>TRBD2|TRBV5-5|-|TRBJ2-1
CASSEGLAGVYDEQFF
TGTGCCAGCAGCGAAGGACTAGCGGGAGTGTACGATGAGCAGTTCTTC
>TRBD1|TRBV29-1|-|TRBJ2-7
CSARTGNTYEQYF
TGCAGCGCCCGGACAGGAAACACCTACGAGCAGTACTTC
>TRBD1|TRBV28|-|TRBJ2-1
CASRFTGATSYNEQFF
TGTGCCAGCAGGTTCACAGGGGCTACTTCCTACAATGAGCAGTTCTTC
>-|TRBV7-6|-|TRBJ2-5
CASSLGLAWEETQYF
TGTGCCAGCAGCTTAGGTCTAGCGTGGGAAGAGACCCAGTACTTC
>-|TRBV28|-|TRBJ2-3
CASSPDWGTDTQYF
TGTGCCAGCAGTCCTGACTGGGGCACAGATACGCAGTATTTT
>TRBD1|TRBV5-8|few|TRBJ1-5
CASSSGQGFGSNQPQHF
TGTGCCAGCAGCTCGGGACAGGGGTTTGGGAGCAATCAGCCCCAGCATTTT
>TRBD1|TRBV29-1|-|TRBJ2-7
CSVRQGGYEQYF
TGCAGCGTGAGACAGGGGGGGTACGAGCAGTACTTC
>-|TRBV7-9|-|TRBJ2-1
CASRFRAEELDSSYNEQFF
TGTGCCAGCAGGTTCCGTGCCGAGGAACTGGACAGCTCCTACAATGAGCAGTTCTTC
>TRBD2|TRBV29-1|-|TRBJ2-1
CSCGSGLAGLNEQFF
TGCAGCTGTGGCTCGGGACTAGCGGGTCTCAATGAGCAGTTCTTC
>-|TRBV7-8|few|TRBJ2-7
CAVGGSYEQYF
TGTGCCGTGGGGGGCAGCTACGAGCAGTACTTC
>-|TRBV6-1|-|TRBJ2-1
CASSDSPAQYNEQFF
TGTGCCAGCAGTGACAGTCCGGCACAATACAATGAGCAGTTCTTC
>-|TRBV30|few|TRBJ1-1
CAWSVRATFF
TGTGCCTGGAGTGTACGGGCAACTTTCTTT
>-|TRBV19|-|TRBJ1-5
CASSIEKGQPQHF
TGTGCCAGTAGTATTGAGAAGGGACAGCCCCAGCATTTT
>-|TRBV3-1/TRBV3-2|-|TRBJ2-1
CASSQPFYNEQFF
TGTGCCAGCAGCCAACCGTTCTACAATGAGCAGTTCTTC
>TRBD1|TRBV28|-|TRBJ1-5
CASRISGTGLRGNQPQHF
TGTGCCAGCAGAATATCCGGGACAGGGTTGCGTGGCAATCAGCCCCAGCATTTT
>TRBD1|TRBV7-9|once|TRBJ2-5
CASSAGTGFETQYF
TGTGCCAGCAGCGCAGGGACAGGTTTTGAGACCCAGTACTTC
>TRBD2|TRBV2|once|TRBJ2-1
CASTPLAEAYNEQFF
TGTGCCAGCACTCCGCTAGCGGAGGCCTACAATGAGCAGTTCTTC
>TRBD1|TRBV6-5|-|TRBJ1-2
CASSRDTTGIYGYTF
TGTGCCAGCAGCCGCGATACGACAGGGATTTACGGCTACACCTTC
>TRBD2|TRBV27|-|TRBJ2-3
CASSHGTSGRTDTQYF
TGTGCCAGCAGCCACGGGACTAGCGGGCGAACAGATACGCAGTATTTT
>TRBD2|TRBV7-9|-|TRBJ2-7
CASSSTSGRYEQYF
TGTGCCAGCAGCTCGACTAGCGGGAGGTACGAGCAGTACTTC
>-|TRBV5-6|-|TRBJ1-6
CASSLATGSFYNSPLHF
TGTGCCAGCAGCTTGGCCACGGGCTCCTTTTATAATTCACCCCTCCACTTT
>-|TRBV28|-|TRBJ2-7
CASSLGASYEQYF
TGTGCCAGCAGTTTAGGCGCCTCCTACGAGCAGTACTTC
>-|TRBV3-1/TRBV3-2|-|TRBJ1-2
CASSHQQVWLYGYTF
TGTGCCAGCAGCCATCAACAGGTTTGGCTCTATGGCTACACCTTC
>TRBD2|TRBV28|-|TRBJ2-7
CASSLSGRVHEQYF
TGTGCCAGCAGTTTATCAGGGAGGGTACACGAGCAGTACTTC
>-|TRBV7-3|few|TRBJ2-2
CASSDTGSGTGELFF
TGTGCCAGCAGCGATACAGGGTCCGGCACCGGGGAGCTGTTTTTT
>-|TRBV5-1|-|TRBJ2-1
CASSLPGRIDSQFF
TGCGCCAGCAGCCTACCGGGACGGATCGACTCTCAGTTCTTC
>-|TRBV28|-|TRBJ2-5
CASSLAYQETQYF
TGTGCCAGCAGTCTGGCGTACCAAGAGACCCAGTACTTC
>-|TRBV7-9|few|TRBJ1-1
CASSLYVREAFF
TGTGCCAGCAGCTTATATGTAAGGGAGGCTTTCTTT
>TRBD1|TRBV6-5|-|TRBJ2-7
CASSRGQGSYEQYF
TGTGCCAGCAGCCGAGGACAGGGAAGCTACGAGCAGTACTTC
>TRBD1|TRBV2|-|TRBJ1-2
CASPTGDPRNPYGYTF
TGTGCCAGCCCGACAGGGGACCCGAGAAACCCCTATGGCTACACCTTC
>TRBD2|TRBV5-1|-|TRBJ2-7
CASSTGTSGYEQYF
TGCGCCAGCAGTACCGGGACTAGCGGCTACGAGCAGTACTTC
>-|TRBV28|few|TRBJ2-7
CASSLSRAAYEQYF
TGTGCCAGCAGTTTAAGCAGAGCGGCCTACGAGCAGTACTTC
>TRBD1|TRBV7-9|-|TRBJ2-1
CASSLGVGQGANEQFF
TGTGCCAGCAGCTTAGGAGTAGGACAGGGGGCAAATGAGCAGTTCTTC
>-|TRBV28|-|TRBJ2-2
CASSLSGRLLTGELFF
TGTGCCAGCAGTTTATCGGGGAGGCTTTTGACCGGGGAGCTGTTTTTT
>-|TRBV5-4|-|TRBJ2-3
CASSKDSPSTDTQYF
TGTGCCAGCAGCAAGGACAGTCCTAGCACAGATACGCAGTATTTT